This is a list of T cell receptor beta chains from one sample in a study of T-cell memory formation after mild COVID-19. TCRdb analysed the 5' RACE reads with MiXCR anew, one entry per CDR3 protein. The sample shows 500,000 to 550,000 distinct CDR3 sequences, 20% of them seen only once. Sequenced sample: PBMCs or a T cell subset sorted from them (not recorded which). The receptors shown here come from an adult woman who had mild COVID-19 (a few samples of this study predate the infection). Cell type and time point are not known. The CDR3 runs from the conserved cysteine through the conserved F or W. Fields, in order: D gene, V gene, J gene, clone size, CDR3 protein, CDR3 DNA. The D gene is left open where the match is weak. Clone size is given for some rows only: seen once, a few or many times, or a class if the clone is expanded.

d_gene: -; v_gene: TRBV6-2/TRBV6-3; j_gene: TRBJ2-2; abundance: -; CDR3aa: CASSPDKGFTGELFF; CDR3nt: TGTGCCAGCAGCCCGGATAAGGGTTTTACCGGGGAGCTGTTTTTT
d_gene: -; v_gene: TRBV7-6; j_gene: TRBJ2-3; abundance: few; CDR3aa: CASLPPSTDTQYF; CDR3nt: TGTGCCAGCCTACCCCCTAGCACAGATACGCAGTATTTT
d_gene: TRBD2; v_gene: TRBV20-1; j_gene: TRBJ2-7; abundance: -; CDR3aa: CSARKPGLGGIYEQYF; CDR3nt: TGCAGTGCCCGGAAACCGGGACTAGGAGGTATCTACGAGCAGTACTTC
d_gene: -; v_gene: TRBV5-1; j_gene: TRBJ1-3; abundance: -; CDR3aa: CASSLDGQGSSGNTIYF; CDR3nt: TGCGCCAGCAGCTTGGACGGCCAGGGCTCCTCTGGAAACACCATATATTTT
d_gene: TRBD2; v_gene: TRBV20-1; j_gene: TRBJ2-3; abundance: -; CDR3aa: CSARELAGGTDTQYF; CDR3nt: TGCAGTGCTAGAGAACTAGCGGGGGGCACAGATACGCAGTATTTT
d_gene: TRBD2; v_gene: TRBV6-2/TRBV6-3; j_gene: TRBJ2-7; abundance: -; CDR3aa: CASTVGLAGGYEQYF; CDR3nt: TGTGCCAGCACTGTGGGACTAGCGGGAGGTTACGAGCAGTACTTC
d_gene: -; v_gene: TRBV4-1; j_gene: TRBJ1-2; abundance: -; CDR3aa: CASSQDMGRINYGYTF; CDR3nt: TGCGCCAGCAGCCAAGATATGGGCAGAATTAACTATGGCTACACCTTC
d_gene: TRBD1; v_gene: TRBV10-3; j_gene: TRBJ2-1; abundance: few; CDR3aa: CAIRGTGGSNEQFF; CDR3nt: TGTGCCATCAGAGGGACAGGGGGAAGTAATGAGCAGTTCTTC
d_gene: -; v_gene: TRBV25-1; j_gene: TRBJ1-1; abundance: -; CDR3aa: CASTPTGSWKVSFF; CDR3nt: TGTGCCAGCACCCCAACAGGGTCGTGGAAGGTATCTTTCTTT
d_gene: -; v_gene: TRBV12-3/TRBV12-4; j_gene: TRBJ2-7; abundance: -; CDR3aa: CASSLEAWGEQYF; CDR3nt: TGTGCCAGCAGTTTAGAGGCTTGGGGAGAGCAGTACTTC
d_gene: TRBD2; v_gene: TRBV4-3; j_gene: TRBJ2-1; abundance: few; CDR3aa: CASSQEMAGGSYHEQFF; CDR3nt: TGCGCCAGCAGCCAAGAGATGGCGGGAGGGTCGTACCATGAGCAGTTCTTC
d_gene: -; v_gene: TRBV5-1; j_gene: TRBJ2-1; abundance: few; CDR3aa: CASSFSGTPRSNEQFF; CDR3nt: TGCGCCAGCAGCTTTTCCGGGACTCCGAGGTCCAATGAGCAGTTCTTC
d_gene: TRBD2; v_gene: TRBV11-3; j_gene: TRBJ2-1; abundance: few; CDR3aa: CASSFLAGVISEQFF; CDR3nt: TGTGCCAGCAGCTTCTTAGCGGGAGTTATCAGTGAGCAGTTCTTC
d_gene: TRBD1; v_gene: TRBV7-3; j_gene: TRBJ2-1; abundance: few; CDR3aa: CASSSQGARGLDEQFF; CDR3nt: TGTGCCAGCAGCTCACAGGGGGCGCGTGGGTTGGATGAGCAGTTCTTC
d_gene: TRBD2; v_gene: TRBV5-1; j_gene: TRBJ2-7; abundance: -; CDR3aa: CASSLSSGWEQYF; CDR3nt: TGCGCCAGCAGCTTGTCTAGCGGGTGGGAGCAGTACTTC
d_gene: TRBD1; v_gene: TRBV5-1; j_gene: TRBJ2-7; abundance: few; CDR3aa: CASSPPPLTGDEQYF; CDR3nt: TGCGCCAGCAGCCCGCCTCCTTTGACAGGGGACGAGCAGTACTTC
d_gene: TRBD2; v_gene: TRBV29-1; j_gene: TRBJ2-1; abundance: few; CDR3aa: CSVEGLEGEGNNEQFF; CDR3nt: TGCAGCGTTGAAGGCCTCGAAGGGGAGGGGAACAATGAGCAGTTCTTC
d_gene: -; v_gene: TRBV7-9; j_gene: TRBJ2-5; abundance: -; CDR3aa: CASSRPFLETQYF; CDR3nt: TGTGCCAGCAGCCGTCCTTTTCTGGAGACCCAGTACTTC
d_gene: -; v_gene: TRBV7-2; j_gene: TRBJ2-2; abundance: -; CDR3aa: CASSSLRVTGELFF; CDR3nt: TGTGCCAGCAGCTCCTTGCGGGTCACCGGGGAGCTGTTTTTT
d_gene: TRBD1; v_gene: TRBV19; j_gene: TRBJ1-1; abundance: once; CDR3aa: CASSTTNPIRQGRNTEAFF; CDR3nt: TGTGCCAGTAGTACGACCAACCCAATCAGACAGGGTCGGAACACTGAAGCTTTCTTT
d_gene: TRBD1; v_gene: TRBV2; j_gene: TRBJ1-2; abundance: few; CDR3aa: CASTLQGAPGYTF; CDR3nt: TGTGCCAGCACCCTTCAGGGGGCTCCTGGCTACACCTTC
d_gene: -; v_gene: TRBV7-9; j_gene: TRBJ2-4; abundance: -; CDR3aa: CASSLAGPGNIQYF; CDR3nt: TGTGCCAGCAGTCTGGCGGGCCCGGGAAACATTCAGTACTTC
d_gene: -; v_gene: TRBV5-1; j_gene: TRBJ2-6; abundance: -; CDR3aa: CASSPPTGTGANVLTF; CDR3nt: TGCGCCAGCAGCCCCCCCACAGGGACTGGGGCCAACGTCCTGACTTTC
d_gene: -; v_gene: TRBV15; j_gene: TRBJ2-3; abundance: -; CDR3aa: CATSKSPTDTQYF; CDR3nt: TGTGCCACCAGCAAAAGTCCCACAGATACGCAGTATTTT
d_gene: -; v_gene: TRBV2; j_gene: TRBJ1-5; abundance: -; CDR3aa: CASSGERYSNQPQHF; CDR3nt: TGTGCCAGCAGTGGAGAGAGGTATAGCAATCAGCCCCAGCATTTT
d_gene: -; v_gene: TRBV12-3/TRBV12-4; j_gene: TRBJ1-3; abundance: -; CDR3aa: CASSFQGRRNTIYF; CDR3nt: TGTGCCAGCAGTTTTCAGGGGCGGAGGAACACCATATATTTT
d_gene: TRBD2; v_gene: TRBV29-1; j_gene: TRBJ2-3; abundance: -; CDR3aa: CSVRGGRPDTQYF; CDR3nt: TGCAGCGTGCGGGGGGGCCGACCAGATACGCAGTATTTT
d_gene: -; v_gene: TRBV7-9; j_gene: TRBJ1-2; abundance: few; CDR3aa: CASSSGRAANYGYTF; CDR3nt: TGTGCCAGCAGCTCAGGCAGGGCTGCTAACTATGGCTACACCTTC
d_gene: -; v_gene: TRBV7-6; j_gene: TRBJ1-5; abundance: few; CDR3aa: CASSSDSKGQPQHF; CDR3nt: TGTGCCAGCAGCTCGGACAGTAAGGGCCAGCCCCAGCATTTT
d_gene: -; v_gene: TRBV12-3/TRBV12-4; j_gene: TRBJ1-2; abundance: -; CDR3aa: CASSFQGWMGYTF; CDR3nt: TGTGCCAGCAGTTTCCAGGGGTGGATGGGCTACACCTTC
d_gene: -; v_gene: TRBV4-1; j_gene: TRBJ2-7; abundance: few; CDR3aa: CASSQELGASYEQYF; CDR3nt: TGCGCCAGCAGCCAAGAATTGGGGGCGTCCTACGAGCAGTACTTC
d_gene: -; v_gene: TRBV29-1; j_gene: TRBJ1-1; abundance: once; CDR3aa: CSVEDSVGGRAFF; CDR3nt: TGCAGCGTTGAAGATTCTGTCGGCGGGAGAGCTTTCTTT
d_gene: TRBD2; v_gene: TRBV7-2; j_gene: TRBJ2-5; abundance: few; CDR3aa: CASSSQRGGWLETQYF; CDR3nt: TGTGCCAGCAGCTCTCAGCGGGGGGGCTGGTTGGAGACCCAGTACTTC
d_gene: TRBD1; v_gene: TRBV3-1; j_gene: TRBJ2-7; abundance: few; CDR3aa: CASSHRDRGSYEQYF; CDR3nt: TGTGCCAGCAGCCACCGGGACAGGGGCTCCTACGAGCAGTACTTC
d_gene: -; v_gene: TRBV7-9; j_gene: TRBJ2-1; abundance: -; CDR3aa: CASSPHTGINNEQFF; CDR3nt: TGTGCCAGCAGCCCCCACACAGGGATTAACAATGAGCAGTTCTTC
d_gene: -; v_gene: TRBV7-2; j_gene: TRBJ2-7; abundance: -; CDR3aa: CASSLGTWYQSYEQYF; CDR3nt: TGTGCCAGCAGCTTAGGTACGTGGTACCAATCCTACGAGCAGTACTTC
d_gene: -; v_gene: TRBV10-2; j_gene: TRBJ1-2; abundance: -; CDR3aa: CASRSGRENYGYTF; CDR3nt: TGCGCCAGCAGGTCCGGCAGAGAGAACTATGGCTACACCTTC
d_gene: -; v_gene: TRBV7-9; j_gene: TRBJ2-5; abundance: many; CDR3aa: CASSFLGETQYF; CDR3nt: TGTGCCAGCAGCTTTCTAGGGGAGACCCAGTACTTC
d_gene: TRBD2; v_gene: TRBV4-3; j_gene: TRBJ2-7; abundance: many; CDR3aa: CASSPGLGYEQYF; CDR3nt: TGCGCCAGCAGCCCAGGACTAGGCTACGAGCAGTACTTC
d_gene: -; v_gene: TRBV5-6; j_gene: TRBJ1-2; abundance: few; CDR3aa: CASSLVGGYSYGYTF; CDR3nt: TGTGCCAGCAGCTTGGTTGGGGGCTATTCCTATGGCTACACCTTC